This T cell receptor beta chain was captured by sequencing in a study of CD8+CD57+ T cells in acquired aplastic anemia. In patients chosen for sequencing, flow cytometry had shown CD8+CD57+ cell expansion. Germline assignment: CDR1 LNHDA and CDR2 SQIVND (reference sequence). This CDR3 spans 14 amino acids. V lost 7 bases and J 4 bases, leaving 16 bases between the germline ends. As regards this clonotype: The target antigen is unknown.

TCR beta VDJ and CDR3 profiles were obtained from a genomic DNA template. Via MiXCR, TCRdb re-called the reads, giving one row per CDR3 protein. The table lists about 95,000 distinct CDR3 sequences, about 66% of them singletons. General observations from the study: Levels of CD8+ Simpson's diversity were not significantly distinct in patients versus controls.

This chain links TRBV19 with TRBJ1-2; the D gene is possibly TRBD1 (6 bases). The sequenced sample consisted of sorted CD4+, CD8+, or CD8+CD57+ T cells (not recorded which) from PBMCs. The receptor was derived from a human donor with aplastic anemia. The CDR3 here is CASTIGQTFYGYTF. CDR3 bases: TGTGCCAGTACCATCGGACAGACATTCTATGGCTACACCTTC.